This TCR beta chain was sequenced in a study of identical twins. The germline gives CDR1 MNHNS, CDR2 SASEGT. This CDR3 region has 20 residues. The trim removed 6 bases at V and 0 bases at J, leaving 15 bases unmatched. Study outcomes and limitations: Analyses of zero insertions could be partly confounded by invariant MAIT and iNKT cells. Beta out-of-frame sequences displayed a weaker excess of sharing between twins. Whereas memory repertoires showed no such difference, abundant cord blood beta clonotypes carried fewer insertions.

Template switching, a step in the protocol, added a universal primer site, and cDNA carried unique molecular identifiers. TCRdb re-called the 5' RACE reads through MiXCR, storing one row per CDR3 protein. The sample has 1.5 million to 2 million distinct CDR3 sequences; more than 30% are singletons. Notes on this clonotype: Its antigen is not known.

The source is a newborn girl in good health. The rearrangement uses TRBV6-1 and TRBJ2-1; 12 bases map to TRBD2. Sequenced: cord blood. The CDR3 is CASRPLLTSGSSSSYNEQFF. For the CDR3, the DNA is TGTGCCAGCAGACCCCTACTGACTAGCGGGAGTTCATCCTCCTACAATGAGCAGTTCTTC.